The next 10 T cell receptor beta chains were all read from a single sample in a study of cytomegalovirus exposure and HLA in healthy donors. PCR was performed using 60 Vbeta and 13 Jbeta primers. Some clones are missing from TCRdb's copy, which holds only in-frame ones; the method was immunoSEQ multiplex PCR. The table includes approximately 300,000 clones, about 80% detected once. What was sequenced was PBMCs. The receptor set was obtained from a girl under 10 years old in good health and CMV-seronegative.

The chain joins TRBV6-1 to TRBJ2-5, with TRBD1 as a possible D gene (6 bases). With 8 bases removed from V and 1 base from J, the gap between germline ends came to 17 bases. The CDR3 length is 15 residues. Germline V CDR1 and CDR2: MNHNS, SASEGT. DNA for the CDR3: TGTGCCAGCTCTGTAATGGGGACACCCCAAGAGACCCAGTACTTC. This gives the protein CASSVMGTPQETQYF.

The chain has TRBV28 and TRBJ2-3; D is possibly TRBD2 (6 bases). Trimming stripped 2 bases from V and 5 bases from J, with 11 bases between. The CDR3 extends over 14 amino acids. Germline values: CDR1 MDHEN, CDR2 SYDVKM. The CDR3 region has the DNA TGTGCCAGCAGTTTAGGCGGGATCATAGATACGCAGTATTTT. It codes for CASSLGGIIDTQYF.

The chain has TRBV4-1 and TRBJ2-5, with D possibly TRBD1 on 5 matching bases. Germline loops: CDR1 MGHRA, CDR2 YSYEKL. This CDR3 spans 18 amino acids. V shed 1 base and J shed 5 bases, with 23 bases lying between them. The CDR3 sequence is CASSQVGRVIGSRETQYF. The CDR3 bases are TGCGCCAGCAGCCAAGTCGGCAGGGTAATTGGAAGTCGGGAGACCCAGTACTTC.

V gene TRBV11-2 combines with J gene TRBJ2-7; 10 nucleotides agree with TRBD1. CDR1 and CDR2 from the germline V gene are SGHAT and FQNNGV. Germline trimming cut 4 bases from V and 2 bases from J; bases unmatched to any gene: 5. CDR3 size: 15 residues. This CDR3 reads CASSSPGQGTYEQYF. The CDR3 nucleotides read TGTGCCAGCAGCTCTCCGGGACAGGGGACCTACGAGCAGTACTTC.

The chain joins TRBV19 to TRBJ1-2, with 7 bases lining up with TRBD1. Germline loops: CDR1 LNHDA, CDR2 SQIVND (reference sequence). The CDR3 length is 18 residues. The V gene end was trimmed by 4 bases and the J gene end by 2 bases; junction bases not matched to a gene: 16. The chain's CDR3 is CASSTIPGRPGQNYGYTF. CDR3 sequence (DNA): TGTGCCAGTAGTACAATACCCGGAAGACCGGGACAGAACTATGGCTACACCTTC.

V and J are TRBV7-9 and TRBJ2-7; a weak D match, TRBD2 (6 bases). Germline V gene lookup returns CDR1 SEHNR and CDR2 FQNEAQ (reference sequence). There are 16 residues in the CDR3. Trimming shortened V by 4 bases and J by 6 bases, and 22 bases separated the two germline ends. The chain's CDR3 is CASSSRGAQEAGEQYF. For the CDR3, the DNA is TGTGCCAGCAGCTCGCGCGGGGCCCAAGAGGCCGGCGAGCAGTACTTC.

The rearrangement joins TRBV30 to TRBJ2-2; 12 positions match TRBD2. This CDR3 has 17 residues. Losses at the gene ends were 3 bases for V and 5 bases for J; bases not matched to a gene: 10. Germline V gene sequence: CDR1 GTSNPN, CDR2 SVGIG (reference sequence). CDR3 residues: CAWSFLRTSGNTGELFF. The CDR3 nucleotides read TGTGCCTGGAGCTTCCTAAGGACTAGCGGGAATACCGGGGAGCTGTTTTTT.

The rearrangement joins TRBV7-9 to TRBJ1-3, with 7 bases matching TRBD1. V shed 6 bases, J shed 0 bases, and the junction held 8 bases outside the gene matches. CDR1 and CDR2 (germline): SEHNR, FQNEAQ (reference sequence). CDR3 length equals 16 residues. CDR3 sequence reads: CASRTGTVSSGNTIYF. CDR3 DNA: TGTGCCAGCAGGACCGGGACAGTCTCCTCTGGAAACACCATATATTTT.

The chain uses TRBV6-5 and TRBJ2-7, with 11 positions matching TRBD2. V shed 5 bases and J 1 base; nucleotides not matched to a gene: 1. Germline values: CDR1 MNHEY, CDR2 SVGAGI. This CDR3 is 14 amino acids long. Here the CDR3 reads CASSPSGRSYEQYF. In DNA form, the CDR3 reads TGTGCCAGCAGTCCTAGCGGGAGGTCCTACGAGCAGTACTTC.

This clone has just a few counts. The chain joins TRBV12-5 to TRBJ2-3; 9 positions match TRBD2. CDR3 size: 15 residues. Germline loops: CDR1 LGHNT, CDR2 FRNRAP. V was clipped by 7 bases and J by 0 bases; unmatched bases: 5. The CDR3 sequence is CASARRGGSTDTQYF. CDR3 DNA: TGTGCTAGTGCTCGGCGGGGGGGTAGCACAGATACGCAGTATTTT.